This TCR beta chain is drawn from a study of blood T cell repertoires in COVID-19. At the level of the study: Both acute and convalescent COVID-19 samples were obtained from the United States, Italy and Spain. PBMCs, B-cell-depleted T cells, or T cells provided the cDNA or gDNA that made up the material.

Original analysis: From reference gene primer amplification, estimates of nucleated cell counts were derived. Measured with immunoSEQ multiplex PCR; TCRdb has only the in-frame clones, and not every one. The V and J calls and clone size are taken from that table; D and trimming were inferred from the DNA. The table lists 110,000 or so clones, 75% to 90% of them singletons. Material: peripheral blood. This receptor was obtained from a woman between 50 and 59 years old with acute or convalescent COVID-19.

CDR3: CSVEVRQVEFYEQYF. Written as DNA, the CDR3 is TGCAGCGTTGAAGTCCGACAGGTCGAATTCTACGAGCAGTACTTC. This sequence joins TRBV29-1 and TRBJ2-7; perhaps TRBD1 as D (6 bases). This CDR3 has 15 residues. Germline CDR1 is SQVTM and CDR2 is ANQGSEA. Trimming stripped 1 base from V and 3 bases from J, with 16 bases between.